Listed below are T cell receptor beta chains from one sample, sequenced in a study of cytomegalovirus exposure and HLA in healthy donors. The repertoire was sequenced with immunoSEQ multiplex PCR; TCRdb's copy has only in-frame clones and lacks some. The profile shows around 79,000 clones, roughly two thirds of them singletons. The sequenced sample consisted of PBMCs. The receptors originated from a woman in her forties in good health and CMV-seropositive. The CDR3 runs from the conserved cysteine through the conserved F or W. D genes are given only for firm matches. The size entry is marked missing in some rows and otherwise reads once, few, many or a size class.

D gene: TRBD1; J gene: TRBJ1-5; V gene: TRBV6-1; clone size: once; CDR3 DNA: TGTGCCAGCAGTGTAGCCAGGGGGCCGACAACGGCCCAGCATTTT; CDR3 protein: CASSVARGPTTAQHF
D gene: -; J gene: TRBJ2-3; V gene: TRBV4-1; clone size: -; CDR3 DNA: TGCGCCAGCAGCCAAGATTTGGAGCGGTTCACAGATACGCAGTATTTT; CDR3 protein: CASSQDLERFTDTQYF
D gene: TRBD2; J gene: TRBJ2-7; V gene: TRBV5-4; clone size: once; CDR3 DNA: TGTGCCAGCAGCCCGGGACTAGCGGACTACGAGCAGTACTTC; CDR3 protein: CASSPGLADYEQYF
D gene: TRBD2; J gene: TRBJ2-1; V gene: TRBV13; clone size: -; CDR3 DNA: TGTGCCAGCAGCACCGGGGGGGAATACAATGAGCAGTTCTTC; CDR3 protein: CASSTGGEYNEQFF
D gene: -; J gene: TRBJ1-4; V gene: TRBV7-8; clone size: -; CDR3 DNA: TGTGCCAGCAGCCCCGCGGCAGGGCGGGAAAAACTGTTTTTT; CDR3 protein: CASSPAAGREKLFF
D gene: TRBD1; J gene: TRBJ1-2; V gene: TRBV7-9; clone size: medium-sized; CDR3 DNA: TGTGCCAGCAGCCGCCCGGGACAGCGAGGCTACACCTTC; CDR3 protein: CASSRPGQRGYTF
D gene: TRBD2; J gene: TRBJ2-3; V gene: TRBV7-2; clone size: once; CDR3 DNA: TGTGCCAGCAGCCGAAAGCGGGGGGGCGGCACAGATACGCAGTATTTT; CDR3 protein: CASSRKRGGGTDTQYF
D gene: TRBD1; J gene: TRBJ1-4; V gene: TRBV27; clone size: -; CDR3 DNA: TGTGCCAGCAGTTTATATTCGGACAGGGAAAAACTGTTTTTT; CDR3 protein: CASSLYSDREKLFF
D gene: -; J gene: TRBJ2-6; V gene: TRBV18; clone size: -; CDR3 DNA: TGTGCCAGCTCACCTACGGGCTCTGGGGCCAACGTCCTGACTTTC; CDR3 protein: CASSPTGSGANVLTF
D gene: -; J gene: TRBJ1-1; V gene: TRBV2; clone size: -; CDR3 DNA: TGTGCCAGCAGAGTACAGGGCCAAATCACTGAAGCTTTCTTT; CDR3 protein: CASRVQGQITEAFF
D gene: -; J gene: TRBJ2-7; V gene: TRBV7-9; clone size: -; CDR3 DNA: TGTGCCAGCAGCGTACCCGACGGGGGATGGAGCTCCTACGAGCAGTACTTC; CDR3 protein: CASSVPDGGWSSYEQYF
D gene: TRBD1; J gene: TRBJ1-5; V gene: TRBV7-9; clone size: -; CDR3 DNA: TGTGCCAGCAGCTTTCGCAGGGGGAATCAGCCCCAGCATTTT; CDR3 protein: CASSFRRGNQPQHF
D gene: -; J gene: TRBJ1-1; V gene: TRBV2; clone size: -; CDR3 DNA: TGTGCCAGCATTGCTTCTGCGGTCGCCGGGGAAGCTTTCTTT; CDR3 protein: CASIASAVAGEAFF